This TCR beta chain was observed in a study of beta chain features in type 1 diabetes. The authors reverse transcribed all of the isolated RNA, so sequencing captured expressed TCRB transcripts. TCRdb's table, derived via immunoSEQ multiplex PCR, lists solely in-frame clones and lacks some. The data hold 400,000 to 550,000 clones, with more than 9.5% observed a single time. This clone was counted only a few times. Germline V lookup: CDR1 MNHEY, CDR2 SVGAGI. V lost 0 bases, J lost 2 bases, and 8 bases lay in between. CDR3 length: 15 amino acids. The source of this sequence is a woman under 30 in good health. This chain links TRBV6-5 with TRBJ2-1; D is ambiguous. Source material: naive CD4+ T cells from blood. Here the CDR3 DNA reads TGTGCCAGCAGTTACTCCTCCCCGGCCTACAATGAGCAGTTCTTC. Translation: CASSYSSPAYNEQFF.